This paragraph covers one T cell receptor (beta chain) sequence. Method: immunoSEQ multiplex PCR; TCRdb's copy keeps in-frame clones and lacks some. The table has 150,000 to 200,000 clones, 90% seen once; the top ten hold roughly 3.1%. This sample stems from a study of T cell responses to AZD1222 COVID-19 vaccine. The sequence was obtained from an adult in good health. The source was peripheral blood, collected on day 0 of AZD1222 vaccination.

CDR3 amino acids: CASSSQTGGGYYGYTF. In DNA, the CDR3 is TGTGCCAGCAGTTCCCAGACAGGGGGTGGGTACTATGGCTACACCTTC. The V call is TRBV6-5, the J call TRBJ1-2; 9 nucleotides match TRBD1. CDR1 is MNHEY and CDR2 is SVGAGI in the germline V gene. The CDR3 is 16 residues long. J lost 3 bases, V lost 4 bases, and 9 bases had no gene match.